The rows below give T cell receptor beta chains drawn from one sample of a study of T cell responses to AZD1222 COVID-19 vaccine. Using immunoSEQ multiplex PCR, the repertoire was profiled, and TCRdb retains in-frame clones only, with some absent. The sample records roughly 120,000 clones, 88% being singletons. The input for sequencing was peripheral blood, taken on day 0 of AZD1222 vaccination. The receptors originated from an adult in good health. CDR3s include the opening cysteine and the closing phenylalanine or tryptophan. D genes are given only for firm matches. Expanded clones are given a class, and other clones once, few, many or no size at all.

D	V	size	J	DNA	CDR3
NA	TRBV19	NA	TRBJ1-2	TGTGCCAGTAGTCCCCGACTGACAGCTAACTATGGCTACACCTTC	CASSPRLTANYGYTF
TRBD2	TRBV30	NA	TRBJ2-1	TGTGCCTGGAGTGTACTGAGCGGGAGGTCCTACAATGAGCAGTTCTTC	CAWSVLSGRSYNEQFF
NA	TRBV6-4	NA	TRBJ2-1	TGTGCCAGCAGCGGGACTGCTGACAATGAGCAGTTCTTC	CASSGTADNEQFF
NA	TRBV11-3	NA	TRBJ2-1	TGTGCCAGCAGCCCCGCTAAGGATGATGAGCAGTTCTTC	CASSPAKDDEQFF
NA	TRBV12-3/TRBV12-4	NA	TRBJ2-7	TGTGCCAGCAGTTTACAGGAGTTCGGGCAGTACTTC	CASSLQEFGQYF
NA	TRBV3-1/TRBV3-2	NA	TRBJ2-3	TGTGCCAGCAGTGGAGGGGGTTATACGCAGTATTTT	CASSGGGYTQYF
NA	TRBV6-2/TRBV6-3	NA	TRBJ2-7	TGTGCCAGCAGTACTGTTGGGGGGGCATCCCTCTACGAGCAGTACTTC	CASSTVGGASLYEQYF
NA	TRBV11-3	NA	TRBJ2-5	TGTGCCAGCAGCTCGGGGCCCCCGGGTATAGAGACCCAGTACTTC	CASSSGPPGIETQYF
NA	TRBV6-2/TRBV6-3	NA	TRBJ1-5	TGTGCCAGCAGTTATAAGGGCAGGCCTCTTTATCAGCCCCAGCATTTT	CASSYKGRPLYQPQHF
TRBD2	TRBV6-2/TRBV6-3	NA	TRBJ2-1	TGTGCCAGCAGTTACTCGGGGGGGGGACTCTACAATGAGCAGTTCTTC	CASSYSGGGLYNEQFF
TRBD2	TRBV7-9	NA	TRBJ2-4	TGTGCCAGCTTAGACGAGCAGCTTAGCTTAGCGGGAGCGGTTCAGTACTTC	CASLDEQLSLAGAVQYF
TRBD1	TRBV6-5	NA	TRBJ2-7	TGTGCCAGCAGTACCCTTGGCTCAGGGGGCTACGAGCAGTACTTC	CASSTLGSGGYEQYF
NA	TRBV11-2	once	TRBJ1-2	TGTGCCAGCAGCTCGAACCGGGACACACGTCATGGCTACACCTTC	CASSSNRDTRHGYTF
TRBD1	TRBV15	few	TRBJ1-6	TGTGCCACCAGCAGAGTTGTCCAGGGGGACTCACCCCTCCACTTT	CATSRVVQGDSPLHF
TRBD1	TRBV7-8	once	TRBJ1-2	TGTGCCAGCAGCCCCCTATGGACAGGGGGCTCTGGCTACACCTTC	CASSPLWTGGSGYTF
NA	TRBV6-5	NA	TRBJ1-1	TGTGCCAGCAGTTACAATGTCAGGGTGAACACTGAAGCTTTCTTT	CASSYNVRVNTEAFF
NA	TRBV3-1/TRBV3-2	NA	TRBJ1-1	TGTGCCAGCAGCCAGCCTGGGGTTTTGAACACTGAAGCTTTCTTT	CASSQPGVLNTEAFF
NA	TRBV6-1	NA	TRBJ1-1	TGTGCCACGAGCCGGGGGGGGAGTCTGAACACTGAAGCTTTCTTT	CATSRGGSLNTEAFF
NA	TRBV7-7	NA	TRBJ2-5	TGTGCTAGCAGCCGTATTGGAGAGACCCAGTACTTC	CASSRIGETQYF
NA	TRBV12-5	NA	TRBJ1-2	TGTGCTAGTGGTTTGGTACCCGGCTATGGCTACACCTTC	CASGLVPGYGYTF
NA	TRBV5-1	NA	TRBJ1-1	TGCGCCAGCAGCTTAGGGTGGGGGAACACTGAAGCTTTCTTT	CASSLGWGNTEAFF
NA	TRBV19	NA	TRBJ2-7	TGTGCCAGCAAAGACAGTGGTTACTACGAGCAGTACTTC	CASKDSGYYEQYF
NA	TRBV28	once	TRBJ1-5	TGTGCCAGCAGTTTGGGGTGGGGGTCGCCCTATAGCAATCAGCCCCAGCATTTT	CASSLGWGSPYSNQPQHF
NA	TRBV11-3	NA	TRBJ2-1	TGTGCCAGCAGCTTAGATTACCGACTAGGTCAGCAGTTCTTC	CASSLDYRLGQQFF
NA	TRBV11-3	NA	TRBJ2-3	TGTGCCAGCAGCCAGACATCCGCCACAGATACGCAGTATTTT	CASSQTSATDTQYF
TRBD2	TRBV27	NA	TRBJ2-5	TGTGCCAGCAGTCGGGGAGGGACCCAAGAGACCCAGTACTTC	CASSRGGTQETQYF
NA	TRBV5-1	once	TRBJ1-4	TGCGCCAGCAGCCAATTCGACAGGTGGGAAAAACTGTTTTTT	CASSQFDRWEKLFF
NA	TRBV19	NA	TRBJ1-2	TGTGCCAGTAGTCCGGCAGCTTTCTATGGCTACACCTTC	CASSPAAFYGYTF
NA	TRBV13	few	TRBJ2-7	TGTGCCAGCAGCCGAACCGGACCAGGGAGGGAGCAGTACTTC	CASSRTGPGREQYF
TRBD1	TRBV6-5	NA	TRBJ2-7	TGTGCCAGCAGGGATACAGGGGAGATCCACGAGCAGTACTTC	CASRDTGEIHEQYF
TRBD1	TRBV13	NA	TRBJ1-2	TGTGCCAGCAGCTCGTCGACAGGGGTCTCTATTGGGGGCTACACCTTC	CASSSSTGVSIGGYTF
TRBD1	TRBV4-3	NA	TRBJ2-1	TGCGCCAGCAGCCAAGACGGGGCAGGGGGCTACAATGAGCAGTTCTTC	CASSQDGAGGYNEQFF
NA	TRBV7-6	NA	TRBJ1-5	TGTGCCAGCAGCCCGGAAGGGGTTGGGGCCAATCAGCCCCAGCATTTT	CASSPEGVGANQPQHF
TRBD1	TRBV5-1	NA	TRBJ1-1	TGCGCCAGCAGCTTAGGGACAGGGCAAGGACGGAAAGCTTTCTTT	CASSLGTGQGRKAFF
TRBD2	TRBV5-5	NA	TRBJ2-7	TGTGCCAGCAGCACCGTAGGGACAGGACTAGCGGGAAAGCCCTACGAGCAGTACTTC	CASSTVGTGLAGKPYEQYF
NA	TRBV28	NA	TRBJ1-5	TGTGCCAGCAGGAAGGCAGGGGACTGGCAGCCCCAGCATTTT	CASRKAGDWQPQHF
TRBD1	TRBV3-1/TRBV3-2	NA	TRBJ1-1	TGTGCCAGCAGCCTATCCACAGGGGGCACTGAAGCTTTCTTT	CASSLSTGGTEAFF
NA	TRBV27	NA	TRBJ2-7	TGTGCCAGCAGTGTCACCGGGGTGAGGGAGCAGTACTTC	CASSVTGVREQYF
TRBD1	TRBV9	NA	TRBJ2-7	TGTGCCAGCAGCCCCGGGACAGGGGGCGCGTCCGAGCAGTACTTC	CASSPGTGGASEQYF
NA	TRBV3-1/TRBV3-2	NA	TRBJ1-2	TGTGCCAGCAGCCAAGCTCTAAGGAGAGGGGGTGATGGCTACACCTTC	CASSQALRRGGDGYTF
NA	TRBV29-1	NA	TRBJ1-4	TGCAGCGTGGACGGTAGGGATCGTAAGGATGGGGGCGAAAAACTGTTTTTT	CSVDGRDRKDGGEKLFF
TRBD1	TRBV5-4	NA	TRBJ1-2	TGTGCCAGCAGTTGGGACAGGGCTAATGGCTACACCTTC	CASSWDRANGYTF
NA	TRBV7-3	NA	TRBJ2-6	TGTGCCAGCAGCTTAAGGGACGCCGTCTCTGGGGCCAACGTCCTGACTTTC	CASSLRDAVSGANVLTF
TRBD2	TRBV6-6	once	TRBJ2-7	TGTGCCAGCAGCACCCCGGGGGGCTACGAGCAGTACTTC	CASSTPGGYEQYF
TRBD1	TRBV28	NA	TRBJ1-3	TGTGCCAGCAGTCCAGGGGGCTCTGGAAACACCATATATTTT	CASSPGGSGNTIYF
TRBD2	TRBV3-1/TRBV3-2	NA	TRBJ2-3	TGTGCCAGCAGAACCGGGGGGGCAGATACGCAGTATTTT	CASRTGGADTQYF